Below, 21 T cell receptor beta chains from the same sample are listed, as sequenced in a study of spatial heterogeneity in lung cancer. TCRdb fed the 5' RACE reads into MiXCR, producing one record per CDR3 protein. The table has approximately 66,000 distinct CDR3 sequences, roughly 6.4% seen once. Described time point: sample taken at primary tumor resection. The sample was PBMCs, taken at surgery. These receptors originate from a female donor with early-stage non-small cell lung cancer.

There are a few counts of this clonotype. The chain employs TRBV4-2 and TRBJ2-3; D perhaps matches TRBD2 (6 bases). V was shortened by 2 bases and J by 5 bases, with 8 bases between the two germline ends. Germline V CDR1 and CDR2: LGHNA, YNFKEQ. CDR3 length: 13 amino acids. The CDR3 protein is CASSQTGEDTQYF. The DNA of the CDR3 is TGTGCCAGCAGCCAAACGGGAGAAGATACGCAGTATTTT.

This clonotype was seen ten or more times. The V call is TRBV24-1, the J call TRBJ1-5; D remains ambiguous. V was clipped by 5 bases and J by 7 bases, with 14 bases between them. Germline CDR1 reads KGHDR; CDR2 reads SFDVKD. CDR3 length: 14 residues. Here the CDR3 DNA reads TGTGCCACCAGTGTCGCAGGTTCAGGCCAGCCCCAGCATTTT. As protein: CATSVAGSGQPQHF.

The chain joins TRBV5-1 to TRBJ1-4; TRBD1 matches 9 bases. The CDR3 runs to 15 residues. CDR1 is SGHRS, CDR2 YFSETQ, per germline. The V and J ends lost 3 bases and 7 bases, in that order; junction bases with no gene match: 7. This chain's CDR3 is CASSWGTGNGEKLFF. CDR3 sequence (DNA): TGCGCCAGCAGCTGGGGGACAGGGAACGGTGAAAAACTGTTTTTT.

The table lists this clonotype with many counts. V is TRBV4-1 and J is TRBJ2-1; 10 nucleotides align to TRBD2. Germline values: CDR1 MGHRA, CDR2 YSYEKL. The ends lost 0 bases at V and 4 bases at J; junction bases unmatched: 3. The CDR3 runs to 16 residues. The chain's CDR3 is CASSQEASGGYNEQFF. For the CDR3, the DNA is TGCGCCAGCAGCCAAGAGGCTAGCGGGGGTTACAATGAGCAGTTCTTC.

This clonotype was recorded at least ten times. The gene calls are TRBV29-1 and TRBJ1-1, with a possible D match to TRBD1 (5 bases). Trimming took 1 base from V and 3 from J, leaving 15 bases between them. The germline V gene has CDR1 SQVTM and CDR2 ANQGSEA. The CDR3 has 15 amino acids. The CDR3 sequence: CSVEGRHGGDTEAFF. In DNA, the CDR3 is TGCAGCGTTGAAGGGCGACACGGGGGAGACACTGAAGCTTTCTTT.

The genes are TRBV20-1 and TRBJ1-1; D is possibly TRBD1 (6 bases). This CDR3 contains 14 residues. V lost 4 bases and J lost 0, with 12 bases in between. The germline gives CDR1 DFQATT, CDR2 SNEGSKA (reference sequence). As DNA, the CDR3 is TGCAGTGCTATCCCCAGGGGACTGAACACTGAAGCTTTCTTT. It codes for CSAIPRGLNTEAFF.

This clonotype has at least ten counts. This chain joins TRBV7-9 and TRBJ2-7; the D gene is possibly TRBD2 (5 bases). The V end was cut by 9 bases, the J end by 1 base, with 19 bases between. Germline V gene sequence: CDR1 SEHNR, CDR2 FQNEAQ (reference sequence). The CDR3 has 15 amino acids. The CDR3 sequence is CASAEKSGGSYEQYF. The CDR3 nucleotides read TGTGCCAGTGCGGAAAAAAGCGGTGGATCCTACGAGCAGTACTTC. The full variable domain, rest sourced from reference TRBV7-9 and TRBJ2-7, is DTGVSQNPRHKITKRGQNVTFRCDPISEHNRLYWYRQTLGQGPEFLTYFQNEAQLEKSRLLSDRFSAERPKGSFSTLEIQRTEQGDSAMYLCASAEKSGGSYEQYFGPGTRLTVT.

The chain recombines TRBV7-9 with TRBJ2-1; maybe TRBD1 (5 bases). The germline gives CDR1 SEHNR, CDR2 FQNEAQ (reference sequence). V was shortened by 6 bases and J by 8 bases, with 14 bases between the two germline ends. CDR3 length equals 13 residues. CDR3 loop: CASSFDRWDEQFF. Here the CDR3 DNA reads TGTGCCAGCAGTTTCGACAGATGGGATGAGCAGTTCTTC.

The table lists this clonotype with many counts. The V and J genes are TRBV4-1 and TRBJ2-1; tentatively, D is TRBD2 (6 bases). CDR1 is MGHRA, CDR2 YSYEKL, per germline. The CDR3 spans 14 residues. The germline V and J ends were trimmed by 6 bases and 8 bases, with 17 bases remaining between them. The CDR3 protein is CASSSEGYADEQFF. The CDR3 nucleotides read TGCGCCAGCAGTTCGGAGGGCTACGCGGATGAGCAGTTCTTC.

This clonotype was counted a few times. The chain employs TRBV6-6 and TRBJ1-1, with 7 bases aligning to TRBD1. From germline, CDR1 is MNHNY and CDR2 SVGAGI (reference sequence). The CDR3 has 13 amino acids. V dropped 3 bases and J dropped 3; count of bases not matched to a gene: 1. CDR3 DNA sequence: TGTGCCAGCAGTTATGGACAGGACACTGAAGCTTTCTTT. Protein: CASSYGQDTEAFF.

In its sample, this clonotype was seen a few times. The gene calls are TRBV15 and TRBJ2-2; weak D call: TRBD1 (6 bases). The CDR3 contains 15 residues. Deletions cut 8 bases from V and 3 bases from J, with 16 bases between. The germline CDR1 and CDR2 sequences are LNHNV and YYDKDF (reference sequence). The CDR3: CATAARTEYTGELFF. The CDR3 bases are TGTGCCACCGCCGCCCGGACAGAATACACCGGGGAGCTGTTTTTT.

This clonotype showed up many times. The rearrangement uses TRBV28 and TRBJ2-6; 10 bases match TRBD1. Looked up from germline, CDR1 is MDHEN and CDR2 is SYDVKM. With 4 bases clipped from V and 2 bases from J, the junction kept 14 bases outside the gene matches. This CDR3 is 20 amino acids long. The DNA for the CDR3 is TGTGCCAGCAGTTCCACCCGCCCCGGGACAGGGGTAGCTGGGGCCAACGTCCTGACTTTC. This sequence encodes CASSSTRPGTGVAGANVLTF.

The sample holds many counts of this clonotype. CDR3 region: CASSLLAGELADTQYF. CDR3 DNA sequence: TGTGCCAGCAGTTTATTAGCGGGGGAGTTGGCAGATACGCAGTATTTT. This chain uses TRBV27 with TRBJ2-3, with 9 positions matching TRBD2. CDR1 is MNHEY and CDR2 is SMNVEV in the germline V gene (reference sequence). V lost 1 base and J lost 4; bases outside the gene matches: 6. CDR3 length equals 16 residues.

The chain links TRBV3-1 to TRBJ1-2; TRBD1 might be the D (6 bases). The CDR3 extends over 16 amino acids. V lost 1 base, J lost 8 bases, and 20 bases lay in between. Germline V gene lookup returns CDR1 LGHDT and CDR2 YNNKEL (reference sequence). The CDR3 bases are TGTGCCAGCAGCCAAGTCCAGGGGTCCAGGAACAACGGCTACACCTTC. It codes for CASSQVQGSRNNGYTF.

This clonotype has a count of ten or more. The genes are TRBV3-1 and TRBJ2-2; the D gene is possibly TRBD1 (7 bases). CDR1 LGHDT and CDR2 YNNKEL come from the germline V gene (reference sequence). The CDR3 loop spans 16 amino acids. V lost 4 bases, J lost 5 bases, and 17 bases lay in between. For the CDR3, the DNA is TGTGCCAGCAGCCTCGACAGGGACTGGGTAACCGGGGAGCTGTTTTTT. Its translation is CASSLDRDWVTGELFF.

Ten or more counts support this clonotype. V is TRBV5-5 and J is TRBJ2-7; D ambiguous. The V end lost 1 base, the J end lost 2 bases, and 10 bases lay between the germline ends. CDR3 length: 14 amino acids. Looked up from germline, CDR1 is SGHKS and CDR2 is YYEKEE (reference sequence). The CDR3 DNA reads TGTGCCAGCAGCTTGTATCCAGAGACCTACGAGCAGTACTTC. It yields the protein CASSLYPETYEQYF.

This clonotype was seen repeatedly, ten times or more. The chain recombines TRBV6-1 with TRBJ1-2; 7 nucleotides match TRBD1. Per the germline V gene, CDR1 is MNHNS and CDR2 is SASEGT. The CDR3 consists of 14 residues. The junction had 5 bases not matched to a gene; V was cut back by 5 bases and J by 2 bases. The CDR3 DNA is TGTGCCAGCAGTCGGGACAGCTTAAACTATGGCTACACCTTC. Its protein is CASSRDSLNYGYTF.

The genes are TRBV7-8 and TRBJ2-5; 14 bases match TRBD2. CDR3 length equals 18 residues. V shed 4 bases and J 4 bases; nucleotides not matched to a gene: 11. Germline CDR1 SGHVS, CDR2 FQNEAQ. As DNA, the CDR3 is TGTGCCAGCAGCTCAGTACGACCGGGACTAGCGGGGGCAGAGACCCAGTACTTC. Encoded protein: CASSSVRPGLAGAETQYF.

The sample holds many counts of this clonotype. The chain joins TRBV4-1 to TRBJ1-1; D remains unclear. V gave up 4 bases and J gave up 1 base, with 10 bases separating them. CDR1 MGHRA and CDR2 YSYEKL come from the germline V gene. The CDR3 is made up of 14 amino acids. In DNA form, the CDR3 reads TGCGCCAGCAGCCTGGCCCAAGGGAACACTGAAGCTTTCTTT. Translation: CASSLAQGNTEAFF.

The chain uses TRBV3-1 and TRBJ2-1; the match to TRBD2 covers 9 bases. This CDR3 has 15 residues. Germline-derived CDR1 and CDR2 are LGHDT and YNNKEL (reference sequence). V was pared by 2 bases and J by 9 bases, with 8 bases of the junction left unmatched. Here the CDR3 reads CASSQRLAERGEQFF. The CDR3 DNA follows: TGTGCCAGCAGCCAAAGACTAGCGGAGAGGGGTGAGCAGTTCTTC.

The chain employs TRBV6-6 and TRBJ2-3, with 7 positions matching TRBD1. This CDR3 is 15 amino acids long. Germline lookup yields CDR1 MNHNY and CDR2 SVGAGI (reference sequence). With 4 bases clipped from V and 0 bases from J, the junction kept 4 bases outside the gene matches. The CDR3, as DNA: TGTGCCAGCAGTTCCGGACAGGTTAGCACAGATACGCAGTATTTT. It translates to CASSSGQVSTDTQYF.